This TCR beta chain appears in the sequencing data of a study of vaccination and CD4 T cells after COVID-19 (dated by TCRdb to 2022 to 2024). Describing the broader study: Convalescent patients had a positive SARS-CoV-2 result on nasal swab PCR, and of these patients, some 10 had mild disease and one had severe disease. The spike-specific CD4+ TCR repertoire was compared before and after mRNA vaccination in under 11 COVID-19 convalescent patients and a few infection-naive healthy vaccine recipients. Post-vaccine blood samples were collected a median of approximately 77 days after the second vaccine dose, ranging from roughly 12 to 250 days. Post-COVID blood samples were collected from convalescent patients a median of about 92 days after diagnosis, with a range of about 30 to 161 days. Two doses of either the Pfizer-BioNTech BNT162b2 vaccine (n=8) or the Moderna mRNA-1273 vaccine (n=2) were administered to participants. In the convalescent cohort there were six males and four females, among whom were two Hispanic individuals, seven Caucasians, two Asians and one multiracial person. In control cultures, a CEFX viral epitope pool was used as positive control, an HIV-1 Nef peptide pool was used as negative control, or no peptide was added. Culture stimuli were overlapping spike peptide pools from SARS-CoV-2 and from the common cold coronaviruses HCoV-NL63, HCoV-OC43 and HCoV-229E. Points the paper makes about the study in general: Relatively few convalescent patients were included in the study, and early timepoints after natural infection were not analyzed. In convalescent patients, a median approximately 83% of post-vaccine SARS-CoV-2-reactive clones were detected only after vaccination, suggesting vaccine-specific priming. Although the median number of SARS-CoV-2-reactive clonotypes went up from 20 to 25 after infection to around 39 after vaccination, the increase was not significant. Of the vaccine-specific clones in convalescent patients, 304 of 307, or nearly all, reacted only to SARS-CoV-2 spike and did not cross-react with common cold coronaviruses.

Including the terminal cysteine and phenylalanine, the CDR3 comprises 17 residues. Only the CDR3 part of the read is kept: 51 bases, read in frame from the first base. Trimming costs V 0 bases and J 2 bases, and their ends lie 14 bases apart. Looking up the germline V gene (reference sequence) yields CDR1 LNHNV and CDR2 YYDKDF. The library was made by PCR. DNA from cultured CD4+ T cells was subjected to TCR sequencing with the Oncomine TCR Beta short-read assay at the Johns Hopkins FTIC core. The QIAamp micro DNA kit was used to extract genomic DNA from the cultured CD4+ T cells. Oncomine TCR Beta libraries from cultured CD4+ T cells were pooled using unique dual indexes and sequenced on an Illumina iSeq 100. Per the original workflow: Non-productive sequences were filtered out, and CDR3s that did not start with C, did not end with F or W, or were shorter than 7 amino acids were discarded. The MANAFEST web application was used to identify antigen-specific clonotypes by comparing peptide-stimulated wells against reference wells and other culture wells. To be called positive, a clone needed an FDR below 0.05, an odds ratio above 5, and a productive frequency above 0.1% in at least two of three replicate wells. Cross-reactive clonotypes were defined as significantly expanded in both SARS-CoV-2 spike wells and at least one common cold coronavirus spike condition. Levenshtein distances (stringdist) and unrooted phylogenetic trees (ape) in R version 3.6.1 were used to assess CDR3 homology. Through fastp at Q25 and MiXCR, TCRdb rebuilt clones from the public reads, retaining in-frame beta chains. Records with the same CDR3 protein are collapsed into one entry carrying the most frequent genes and DNA. The V and J calls, along with clone size, are taken from TCRdb and not from the paper's own processing. Recorded for this sample are some 15,000 distinct CDR3 sequences; roughly 61% of them occurred a single time. Less than 20% of the sample lies in the top ten.

The label giving this sample's treatment or condition can be read as: roughly 10-day PBMC culture with coronavirus spike peptide pools or control peptides (ViraFEST assay). The ViraFEST assay was used in the study, in which antigen-specific T cells were expanded with peptide pools and expanded clonotypes were subsequently identified by TCR sequencing. The positive SARS-CoV-2 PCR tests of the convalescent patients were dated from March to December 2020, before the Alpha, Beta and Delta variants emerged in the United States. Over 1.5 million PBMCs per well were cultured in IMDM with roughly 5% human AB serum and 7.5 to 10 IU/ml IL-2, plus 10 ug/ml peptide pools. Half of the culture medium was replaced with fresh IL-2-containing medium on days 3 and 7. Once the cells had been in culture for 10 days, the EasySep CD4+ T cell isolation kit was used to isolate CD4+ T cells by negative selection. PBMCs were separated from whole blood using Ficoll-Paque Plus gradient centrifugation and then either used fresh or cryopreserved at -140C. Culture conditions were generally each tested in triplicate wells.

Of note for this clonotype: No cognate antigen has been identified for it. There are no base qualities to consult, and no much larger clone falls within one base.

The chain is assembled from TRBV15 and TRBJ2-1; the D gene is perhaps TRBD2, from 5 matching bases. This TCR came from a human donor who had recovered from COVID-19. The specimen was CD4+ T cells from blood, cultured in vitro. The CDR3 in this case is CATSRDHGLLTYNEQFF. The DNA is TGTGCCACCAGCAGAGATCACGGACTCCTAACCTACAATGAGCAGTTCTTC.